The 22 T cell receptor beta chains below all came from one sample that was sequenced in a study of T cells in Graves' hyperthyroidism and ophthalmopathy. RNA transcripts provided the source from which TCR beta CDR3 regions were amplified. When the TCR CDR3 underwent first-round RT-PCR, the HTBI primer set was used. Via MiXCR, TCRdb re-called the multiplex PCR reads, giving one row per CDR3 protein. The table shows 400,000 to 500,000 distinct CDR3 sequences, with approximately 15% occurring only once. Sequencing used blood. The receptors shown here come from a woman aged 18 to 35 with Graves' hyperthyroidism.

The table lists this clonotype with many counts. The chain couples TRBV11-2 to TRBJ1-3, with TRBD1 as a possible D gene (6 bases). With 9 bases removed from V and 2 bases from J, the gap between germline ends came to 17 bases. The CDR3 spans 15 residues. Germline assignment: CDR1 SGHAT and CDR2 FQNNGV. In DNA, the CDR3 is TGTGCCAGTTTAAAGGGGGGGGCGCCTGGAAACACCATATATTTT. It is translated as CASLKGGAPGNTIYF.

In this sample, this clonotype turned up a few times. The J gene is TRBJ2-7, the V gene TRBV10-3, with a possible D match to TRBD2 (6 bases). The length of the CDR3 is 19 residues. V gave up 11 bases and J gave up 4 bases, with 36 bases separating them. Germline assignment: CDR1 ENHRY and CDR2 SYGVKD. The CDR3: CASKPGLTQSRDLGYEQYF. CDR3 DNA: TGTGCCTCCAAACCTGGGCTGACCCAATCTCGGGACTTAGGGTACGAGCAGTACTTC.

This chain connects TRBV4-1 to TRBJ2-1, with D possibly TRBD2 on 6 matching bases. There are 16 residues in the CDR3. The germline CDR1 and CDR2 sequences are MGHRA and YSYEKL. V lost 3 bases and J lost 9, with 21 bases in between. For the CDR3, the DNA is TGCGCCAGCAGCCAGACCCTTTTAGGAGGGCGGGGTGAGCAGTTCTTC. It codes for CASSQTLLGGRGEQFF.

The CDR3 is CASSLGGNSGLEQYF. For the CDR3, the DNA is TGCGCCAGCAGCTTGGGCGGGAATTCGGGCCTCGAGCAGTACTTC. The chain links TRBV5-1 to TRBJ2-7, with D tentatively TRBD2 (6 bases). The CDR3 runs to 15 residues. Trimming took 0 bases from V and 6 from J, leaving 16 bases between them. Germline V CDR1 and CDR2: SGHRS, YFSETQ.

This clonotype was detected only a few times. This rearrangement joins TRBV29-1 to TRBJ1-2; D uncertain. Germline CDR1 and CDR2: SQVTM and ANQGSEA. This CDR3 is 12 amino acids long. Trimming took 3 bases from V and 2 from J, leaving 7 bases between them. CDR3 residues: CSVDPGNYGYTF. DNA of the CDR3: TGCAGCGTTGATCCGGGGAACTATGGCTACACCTTC.

This clonotype was counted only a few times. V usage is TRBV19 and J usage is TRBJ1-3, with no clear D. The CDR3 covers 11 residues. Trimming left V 9 bases short and J 3 bases short, with 6 bases between. Germline V CDR1 and CDR2: LNHDA, SQIVND (reference sequence). CDR3 coding DNA: TGTGCCAGCCGAGTTGGAAACACCATATATTTT. Protein: CASRVGNTIYF.

This clonotype was found a few times. V is TRBV9 and J is TRBJ1-4; unclear D gene. The CDR3 contains 15 residues. Trimming cost V 3 bases and J 8 bases, with 17 bases left between them. The germline gives CDR1 SGDLS, CDR2 YYNGEE. The DNA of the CDR3 is TGTGCCAGCAGCGCCGGAGAGTCAGAGGACGAAAAACTGTTTTTT. As protein: CASSAGESEDEKLFF.

The V gene is TRBV5-1, the J gene TRBJ1-1; D is possibly TRBD1 (5 bases). Germline V lookup: CDR1 SGHRS, CDR2 YFSETQ. The CDR3 sequence is 16 residues long. Trimming removed 4 bases at V and 0 bases at J, with 16 bases between. The CDR3 here is CASSRATGGMNTEAFF. The CDR3 nucleotides are TGCGCCAGCAGCCGGGCTACAGGCGGTATGAACACTGAAGCTTTCTTT. Filled out from reference TRBV5-1 and TRBJ1-1, the complete variable domain reads KAGVTQTPRYLIKTRGQQVTLSCSPISGHRSVSWYQQTPGQGLQFLFEYFSETQRNKGNFPGRFSGRQFSNSRSEMNVSTLELGDSALYLCASSRATGGMNTEAFFGQGTRLTVV.

Many counts were recorded for this clonotype. The chain carries TRBV20-1 and TRBJ2-1; perhaps TRBD2 as D (5 bases). The germline gives CDR1 DFQATT, CDR2 SNEGSKA (reference sequence). The CDR3 covers 12 residues. Trimming removed 6 bases at V and 8 bases at J, with 14 bases between. The CDR3 spells CSAHRESDEQFF. The DNA for the CDR3 is TGCAGTGCCCACCGGGAATCTGATGAGCAGTTCTTC.

In this sample, this clonotype turned up a few times. The rearrangement uses TRBV14 and TRBJ2-7, with D unclear. Trimming pared 3 bases from V and 2 bases from J, leaving 11 bases between. CDR1 and CDR2 from the germline V gene are SGHDN and FVKESK. This CDR3 has 14 amino acids. CDR3: CASSQGGPAYEQYF. The CDR3 DNA is TGTGCCAGCAGCCAGGGTGGTCCTGCCTACGAGCAGTACTTC.

As DNA, the CDR3 is TGTGCTAGTGCCTTAGCGGACAATGAGCAGTTCTTC. Amino acid sequence: CASALADNEQFF. J is TRBJ2-1 and V is TRBV12-5; D may be TRBD2 (6 bases). The CDR3 loop spans 12 amino acids. V was clipped by 7 bases and J by 5 bases, with 9 bases between them. Germline values: CDR1 LGHNT, CDR2 FRNRAP. The full variable domain, with the rest looked up from reference TRBV12-5 and TRBJ2-1, is DARVTQTPRHKVTEMGQEVTMRCQPILGHNTVFWYRQTMMQGLELLAYFRNRAPLDDSGMPKDRFSAEMPDATLATLKIQPSEPRDSAVYFCASALADNEQFFGPGTRLTVL.

A few counts support this clonotype. This sequence joins TRBV7-9 and TRBJ2-1; D ambiguous. V lost 4 bases, J lost 0 bases, and 19 bases lay in between. The CDR3 sequence is 18 residues long. Germline V CDR1 and CDR2: SEHNR, FQNEAQ (reference sequence). CDR3 sequence: CASSSEAPIPSSYNEQFF. In DNA, the CDR3 is TGTGCCAGCAGCTCCGAGGCTCCAATACCTAGCTCCTACAATGAGCAGTTCTTC.

This clonotype was counted ten times or more. This chain links TRBV27 with TRBJ1-5; the D gene is possibly TRBD1 (6 bases). Looked up from germline, CDR1 is MNHEY and CDR2 is SMNVEV (reference sequence). The V end lost 4 bases, the J end lost 2 bases, and 9 bases lay between the germline ends. This CDR3 comprises 14 residues. CDR3: CASSYAGGNQPQHF. For the CDR3, the DNA is TGTGCCAGCAGTTATGCAGGGGGCAATCAGCCCCAGCATTTT.

This clonotype has a count of ten or more. This chain uses TRBV6-1 with TRBJ1-5, with D tentatively TRBD1 (5 bases). The ends were cut back, 3 bases at V and 9 bases at J, with 12 bases in the middle. Germline lookup yields CDR1 MNHNS and CDR2 SASEGT. The CDR3 totals 13 residues. CDR3 in DNA: TGTGCCAGCAGTGATAGGGACCTTACGCCCCAGCATTTT. Translation gives CASSDRDLTPQHF.

The V and J genes are TRBV14 and TRBJ1-2, with 7 bases aligning to TRBD1. CDR1 and CDR2 (germline): SGHDN, FVKESK. The CDR3 is made up of 16 amino acids. J gave up 4 bases and V 4 bases, and 12 bases lay outside the gene matches. CDR3: CASSPTRDSPFYGYTF. The DNA of the CDR3 is TGTGCCAGCAGCCCCACCCGGGACAGCCCATTCTATGGCTACACCTTC.

This clonotype has more than one count but fewer than ten. The chain couples TRBV7-8 to TRBJ2-5; 9 bases fit TRBD2. The CDR3 is 18 amino acids. V lost 3 bases to trimming and J lost 7 bases; unmatched junction nucleotides: 18. CDR1 is SGHVS, CDR2 FQNEAQ, per germline. The CDR3 DNA reads as TGTGCCAGCAGCTTTGTCTCCTCTAGCGGGATCGACCTTGGGACCCAGTACTTC. The encoded protein is CASSFVSSSGIDLGTQYF. Together with reference TRBV7-8 and TRBJ2-5, the CDR3 gives the full variable domain: GAGVSQSPRYKVAKRGQDVALRCDPISGHVSLFWYQQALGQGPEFLTYFQNEAQLDKSGLPSDRFFAERPEGSVSTLKIQRTQQEDSAVYLCASSFVSSSGIDLGTQYFGPGTRLLVL.

This clonotype was counted many times. This chain uses TRBV20-1 with TRBJ1-1; D is possibly TRBD1 (5 bases). V shed 7 bases and J shed 1 base, with 16 bases lying between them. CDR1 is DFQATT and CDR2 is SNEGSKA in the germline V gene (reference sequence). The CDR3 spans 14 residues. The CDR3 DNA follows: TGCAGTGGGGATCCCGGGACGACGAACACTGAAGCTTTCTTT. This gives the protein CSGDPGTTNTEAFF.

There are many counts of this clonotype. CDR3 nucleotide sequence: TGCGCCAGCAGTGACGGAGGAGCAGTAGCTAACTATGGCTACACCTTC. Protein sequence: CASSDGGAVANYGYTF. V and J are TRBV10-2 and TRBJ1-2; unclear D gene. Between the trimmed V and J ends, which lost 3 bases and 0 bases, there was a span of 14 bases. CDR1 is WSHSY and CDR2 is SAAADI in the germline V gene. The CDR3 loop spans 16 amino acids.

In this sample, this clonotype turned up a few times. J is TRBJ2-2 and V is TRBV9; TRBD2 agrees at 16 bases. After removal of 4 bases from V and 6 bases from J, the junction contained 12 bases not matched to a gene. The CDR3 has 19 amino acids. Germline assignment: CDR1 SGDLS and CDR2 YYNGEE. DNA for the CDR3: TGTGCCAGCAGCTCTGGGGGGACTAGCGGGAGGGCCGTCGCCGGGGAGCTGTTTTTT. Translating it yields CASSSGGTSGRAVAGELFF.

The sample holds many counts of this clonotype. This chain joins TRBV4-1 and TRBJ2-5; TRBD2 aligns across 7 bases. Looked up from germline, CDR1 is MGHRA and CDR2 is YSYEKL. The CDR3 consists of 14 residues. V dropped 0 bases and J dropped 6; count of bases not matched to a gene: 4. The CDR3 sequence: CASSQDPGGQTQYF. CDR3 coding DNA: TGCGCCAGCAGCCAAGATCCGGGAGGACAGACCCAGTACTTC.

The CDR3 DNA is TGTGCCAGCAGTGAATTGGATGGCAATCAGCCCCAGCATTTT. This translates into CASSELDGNQPQHF. V gene TRBV6-1 combines with J gene TRBJ1-5; D uncertain. V was trimmed by 2 bases and J by 2 bases, leaving 7 bases between them. The germline V gene has CDR1 MNHNS and CDR2 SASEGT. The CDR3 covers 14 residues.

This chain connects TRBV3-1 to TRBJ2-7, with a possible D match to TRBD1 (6 bases). CDR1 is LGHDT, CDR2 YNNKEL, per germline (reference sequence). This CDR3 region has 14 residues. Trimming stripped 1 base from V and 1 base from J, with 8 bases between. The DNA of the CDR3 is TGTGCCAGCAGCCAAGCTGGACAGTCCTACGAGCAGTACGTC. Translated, it gives CASSQAGQSYEQYV.